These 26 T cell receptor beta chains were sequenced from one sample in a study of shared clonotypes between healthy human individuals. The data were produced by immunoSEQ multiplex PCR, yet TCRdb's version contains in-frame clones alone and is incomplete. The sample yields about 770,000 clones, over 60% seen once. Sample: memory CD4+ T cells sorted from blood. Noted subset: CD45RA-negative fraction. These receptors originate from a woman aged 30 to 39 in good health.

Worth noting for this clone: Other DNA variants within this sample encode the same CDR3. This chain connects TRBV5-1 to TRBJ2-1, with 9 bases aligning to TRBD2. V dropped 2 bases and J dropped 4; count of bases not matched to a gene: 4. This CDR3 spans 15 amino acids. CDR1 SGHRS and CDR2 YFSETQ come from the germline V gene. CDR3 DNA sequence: TGCGCCAGCAGCTTTAGCGGGAGTTTTTACAATGAGCAGTTCTTC. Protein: CASSFSGSFYNEQFF.

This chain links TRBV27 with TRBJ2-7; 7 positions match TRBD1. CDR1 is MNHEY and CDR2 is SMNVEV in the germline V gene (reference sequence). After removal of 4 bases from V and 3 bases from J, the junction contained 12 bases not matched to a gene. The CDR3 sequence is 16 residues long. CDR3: CASSSLGSGQIYEQYF. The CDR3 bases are TGTGCCAGCAGTTCCTTGGGGTCGGGACAGATCTACGAGCAGTACTTC.

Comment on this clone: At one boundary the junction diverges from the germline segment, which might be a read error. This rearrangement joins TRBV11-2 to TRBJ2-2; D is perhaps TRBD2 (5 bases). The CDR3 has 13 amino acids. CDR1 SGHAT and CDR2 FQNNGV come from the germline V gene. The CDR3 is CVSSGPRPGELFF. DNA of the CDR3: TGTGTCAGCAGCGGACCTCGTCCCGGGGAGCTGTTTTTT.

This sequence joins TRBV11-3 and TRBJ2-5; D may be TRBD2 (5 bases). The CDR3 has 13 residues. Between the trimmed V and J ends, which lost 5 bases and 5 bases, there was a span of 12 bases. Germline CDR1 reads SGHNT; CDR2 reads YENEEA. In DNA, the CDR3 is TGTGCCAGCAGCGCGGGCTATGGGGAGACCCAGTACTTC. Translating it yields CASSAGYGETQYF.

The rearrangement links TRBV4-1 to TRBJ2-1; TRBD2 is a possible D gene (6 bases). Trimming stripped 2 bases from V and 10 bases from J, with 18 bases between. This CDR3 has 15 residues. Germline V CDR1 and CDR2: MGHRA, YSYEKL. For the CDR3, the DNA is TGCGCCAGCAGCCAACCCCCCGGAGGGTCTTGGGAGCAGTTCTTC. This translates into CASSQPPGGSWEQFF.

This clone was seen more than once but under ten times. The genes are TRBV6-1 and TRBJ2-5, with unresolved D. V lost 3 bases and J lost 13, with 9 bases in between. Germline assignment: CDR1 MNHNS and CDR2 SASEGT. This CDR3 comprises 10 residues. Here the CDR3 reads CASSEPNLYF. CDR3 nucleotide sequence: TGTGCCAGCAGTGAGCCGAACCTGTACTTC.

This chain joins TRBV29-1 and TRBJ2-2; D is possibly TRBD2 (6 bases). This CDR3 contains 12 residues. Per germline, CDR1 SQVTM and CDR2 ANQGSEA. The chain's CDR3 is CSSALNTGELFF. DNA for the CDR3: TGCTCTAGCGCGTTGAACACCGGGGAGCTGTTTTTT.

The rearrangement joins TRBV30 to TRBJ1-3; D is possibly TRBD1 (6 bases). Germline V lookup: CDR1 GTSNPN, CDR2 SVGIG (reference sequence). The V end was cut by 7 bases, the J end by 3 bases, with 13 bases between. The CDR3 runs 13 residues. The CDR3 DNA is TGTGCCTCAAAAACAGGGTTTGGAAACACCATATATTTT. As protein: CASKTGFGNTIYF.

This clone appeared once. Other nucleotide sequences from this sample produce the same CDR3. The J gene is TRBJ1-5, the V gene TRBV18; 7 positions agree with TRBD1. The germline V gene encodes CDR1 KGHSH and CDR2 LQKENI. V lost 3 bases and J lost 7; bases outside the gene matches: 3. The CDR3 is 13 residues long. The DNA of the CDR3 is TGTGCCAGCTCACCCGACAGGGACCAGCCCCAGCATTTT. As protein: CASSPDRDQPQHF.

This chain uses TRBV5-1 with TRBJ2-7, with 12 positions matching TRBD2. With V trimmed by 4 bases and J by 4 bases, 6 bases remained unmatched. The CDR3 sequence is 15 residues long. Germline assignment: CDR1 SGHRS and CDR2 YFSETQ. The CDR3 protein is CASSTSGGYLYEQYF. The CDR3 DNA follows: TGCGCCAGCAGCACTAGCGGGGGGTATTTGTACGAGCAGTACTTC. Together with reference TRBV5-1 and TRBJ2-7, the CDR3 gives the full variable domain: KAGVTQTPRYLIKTRGQQVTLSCSPISGHRSVSWYQQTPGQGLQFLFEYFSETQRNKGNFPGRFSGRQFSNSRSEMNVSTLELGDSALYLCASSTSGGYLYEQYFGPGTRLTVT.

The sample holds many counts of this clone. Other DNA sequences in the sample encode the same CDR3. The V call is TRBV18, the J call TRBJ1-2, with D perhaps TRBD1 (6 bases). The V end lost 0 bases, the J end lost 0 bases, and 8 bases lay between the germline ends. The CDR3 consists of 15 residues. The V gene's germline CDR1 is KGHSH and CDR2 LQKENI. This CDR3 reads CASSPPGTTNYGYTF. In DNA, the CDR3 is TGTGCCAGCTCACCACCGGGGACAACTAACTATGGCTACACCTTC.

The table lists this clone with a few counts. CDR3 in amino acids: CASSRTGTEYEQYF. The CDR3 coding sequence is TGTGCCAGTAGTAGGACCGGGACAGAGTACGAGCAGTACTTC. V gene TRBV19 combines with J gene TRBJ2-7, with TRBD1 matching over 7 bases. V gave up 4 bases and J gave up 4 bases; unmatched junction bases: 7. Germline V gives CDR1 LNHDA, CDR2 SQIVND (reference sequence). This CDR3 is 14 amino acids long.

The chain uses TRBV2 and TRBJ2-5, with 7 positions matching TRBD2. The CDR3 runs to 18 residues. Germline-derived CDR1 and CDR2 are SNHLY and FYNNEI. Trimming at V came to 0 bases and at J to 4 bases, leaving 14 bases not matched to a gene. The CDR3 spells CASSEALFGVGGRETQYF. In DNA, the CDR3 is TGTGCCAGCAGTGAAGCGCTGTTTGGTGTGGGCGGGAGAGAGACCCAGTACTTC.

CDR3 DNA: TGTGCCAGTCTCGAGGGTGGGGCCAACGTCCTGACTTTC. Residues: CASLEGGANVLTF. The chain couples TRBV28 to TRBJ2-6, with a tentative D call TRBD2 (5 bases). Trimming cost V 9 bases and J 3 bases, with 9 bases left between them. CDR1 is MDHEN and CDR2 is SYDVKM in the germline V gene. The CDR3 has 13 amino acids.

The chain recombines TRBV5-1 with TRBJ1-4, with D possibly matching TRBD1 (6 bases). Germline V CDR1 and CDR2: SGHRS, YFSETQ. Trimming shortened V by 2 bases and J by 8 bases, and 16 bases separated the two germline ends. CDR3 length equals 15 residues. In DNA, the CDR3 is TGCGCCAGCAGCTTTTACAGGGATCCGGGGGAAAAACTGTTTTTT. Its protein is CASSFYRDPGEKLFF.

The CDR3 here is CASSLMEGLAGDNEQFF. CDR3 nucleotides: TGTGCCAGCTCACTTATGGAAGGACTAGCGGGAGATAATGAGCAGTTCTTC. The chain combines TRBV18 with TRBJ2-1; 13 bases map to TRBD2. This CDR3 region has 17 residues. Germline CDR1 is KGHSH and CDR2 is LQKENI. V lost 4 bases and J lost 7; bases outside the gene matches: 10.

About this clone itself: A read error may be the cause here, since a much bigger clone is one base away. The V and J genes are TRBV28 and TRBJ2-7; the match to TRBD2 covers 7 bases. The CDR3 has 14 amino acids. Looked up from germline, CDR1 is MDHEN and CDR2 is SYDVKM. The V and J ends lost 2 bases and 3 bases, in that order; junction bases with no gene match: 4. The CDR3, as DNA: TGTGCCAGCAGTTTAGCGGGAGTTAACTACGAGCAGTACTTC. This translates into CASSLAGVNYEQYF.

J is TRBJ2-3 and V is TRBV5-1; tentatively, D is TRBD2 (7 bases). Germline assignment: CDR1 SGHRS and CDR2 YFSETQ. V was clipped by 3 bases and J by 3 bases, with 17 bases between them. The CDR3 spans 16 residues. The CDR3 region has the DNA TGCGCCAGCAGCTCGCCGGGGGGCGGAAGGACAGATACGCAGTATTTT. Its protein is CASSSPGGGRTDTQYF.

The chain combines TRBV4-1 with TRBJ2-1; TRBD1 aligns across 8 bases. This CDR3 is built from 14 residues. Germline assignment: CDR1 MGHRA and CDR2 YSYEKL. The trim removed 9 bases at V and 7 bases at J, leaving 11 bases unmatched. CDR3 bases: TGCGCCAGTAAGCAGGGGGCACTCCAGAATGAGCAGTTCTTC. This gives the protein CASKQGALQNEQFF.

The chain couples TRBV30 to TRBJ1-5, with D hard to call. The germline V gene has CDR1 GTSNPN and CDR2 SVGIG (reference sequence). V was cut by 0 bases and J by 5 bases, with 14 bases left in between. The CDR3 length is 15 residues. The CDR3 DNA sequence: TGTGCCTGGAGTGTACTAGCTTATAGGGATCAGCCCCAGCATTTT. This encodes CAWSVLAYRDQPQHF.

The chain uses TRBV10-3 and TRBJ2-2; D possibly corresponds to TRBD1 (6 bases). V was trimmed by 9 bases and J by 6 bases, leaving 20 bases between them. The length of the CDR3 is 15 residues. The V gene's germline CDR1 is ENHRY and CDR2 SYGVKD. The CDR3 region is CAIAYAQDRSGELFF. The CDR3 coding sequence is TGTGCCATTGCCTACGCGCAAGACAGGTCCGGGGAGCTGTTTTTT.

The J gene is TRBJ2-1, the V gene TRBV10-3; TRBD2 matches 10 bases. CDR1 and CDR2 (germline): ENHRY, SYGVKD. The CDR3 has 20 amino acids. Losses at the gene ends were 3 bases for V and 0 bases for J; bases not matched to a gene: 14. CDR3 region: CAISDAGTSAVSSSYNEQFF. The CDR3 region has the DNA TGTGCCATCAGTGACGCCGGGACTAGCGCAGTTTCCAGCTCCTACAATGAGCAGTTCTTC.

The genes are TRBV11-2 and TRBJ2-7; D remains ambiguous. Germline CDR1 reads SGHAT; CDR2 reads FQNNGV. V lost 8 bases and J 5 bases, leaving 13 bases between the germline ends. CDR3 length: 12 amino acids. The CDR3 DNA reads TGTGCCAGCGGACCCCCTGTAGACGAGCAGTACTTC. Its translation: CASGPPVDEQYF.

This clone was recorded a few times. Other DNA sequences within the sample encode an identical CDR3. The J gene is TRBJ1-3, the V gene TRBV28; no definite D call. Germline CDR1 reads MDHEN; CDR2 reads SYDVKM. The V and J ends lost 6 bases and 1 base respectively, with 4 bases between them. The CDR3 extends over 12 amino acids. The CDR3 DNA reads TGTGCCAGCAGCCGTTCTGGAAACACCATATATTTT. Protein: CASSRSGNTIYF.

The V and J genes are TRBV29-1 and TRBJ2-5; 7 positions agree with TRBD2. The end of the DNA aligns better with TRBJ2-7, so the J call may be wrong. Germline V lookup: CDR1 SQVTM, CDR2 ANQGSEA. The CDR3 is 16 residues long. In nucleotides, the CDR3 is TGCAGCGTGGCTCCGCCTTCAAGCGGGATATCGGGCGAGCAGTACTTC. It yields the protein CSVAPPSSGISGEQYF.

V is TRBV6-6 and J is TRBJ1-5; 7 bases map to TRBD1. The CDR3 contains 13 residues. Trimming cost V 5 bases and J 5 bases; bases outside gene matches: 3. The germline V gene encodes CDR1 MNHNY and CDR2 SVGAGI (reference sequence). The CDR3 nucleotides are TGTGCCAGCAGTCGGGACAGAGATCAGCCCCAGCATTTT. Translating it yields CASSRDRDQPQHF.